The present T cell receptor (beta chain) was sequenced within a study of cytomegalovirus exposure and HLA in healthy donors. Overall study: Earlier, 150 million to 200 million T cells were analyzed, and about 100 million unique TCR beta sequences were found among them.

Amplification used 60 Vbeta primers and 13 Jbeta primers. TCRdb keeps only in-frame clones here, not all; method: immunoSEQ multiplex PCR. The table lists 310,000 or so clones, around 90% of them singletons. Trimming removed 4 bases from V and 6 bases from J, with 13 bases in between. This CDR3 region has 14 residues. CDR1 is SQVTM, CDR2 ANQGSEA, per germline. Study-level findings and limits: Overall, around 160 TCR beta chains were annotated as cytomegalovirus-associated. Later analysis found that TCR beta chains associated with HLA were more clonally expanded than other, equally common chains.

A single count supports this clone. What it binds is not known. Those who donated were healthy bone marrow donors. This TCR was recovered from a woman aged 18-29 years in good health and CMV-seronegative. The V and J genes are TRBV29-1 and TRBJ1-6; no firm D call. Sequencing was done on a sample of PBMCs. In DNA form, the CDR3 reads TGCAGCGTTGTAGTGCCCGGAGGTAATTCACCCCTCCACTTT. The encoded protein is CSVVVPGGNSPLHF. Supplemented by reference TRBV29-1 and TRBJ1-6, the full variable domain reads SAVISQKPSRDICQRGTSLTIQCQVDSQVTMMFWYRQQPGQSLTLIATANQGSEATYESGFVIDKFPISRPNLTFSTLTVSNMSPEDSSIYLCSVVVPGGNSPLHFGNGTRLTVT.